What follows describes a single T cell receptor beta chain. No antigen is known for it. This entry comes from a study of CD8 T cells in ankylosing spondylitis. Libraries for TCR beta were made by quantitative 5'-RACE with molecular barcodes. One entry per CDR3 protein results from TCRdb running MiXCR on the 5' RACE reads. This table holds approximately 88,000 distinct CDR3 sequences, about 8.1% found once. Study observations and caveats: Characteristic, it appeared, of ankylosing spondylitis blood was a TCR beta motif of fewer than 10 highly homologous variants. The authors found the disease-linked clones to be CD8+ and relatively rare in peripheral blood. Significant enrichment of disease-linked clones was reportedly seen in matched ankylosing spondylitis synovial fluid.

This CDR3 comprises 12 residues. V dropped 7 bases and J dropped 5; count of bases not matched to a gene: 5. Germline CDR1 MDHEN, CDR2 SYDVKM. The chain joins TRBV28 to TRBJ2-7; 7 bases map to TRBD1. The TCR comes from a male donor with ankylosing spondylitis or in good health (not recorded which). The sequenced material came from blood, either unsorted or a sorted T cell fraction (not recorded which). CDR3 residues: CASITGDHEQYF. For the CDR3, the DNA is TGTGCCAGCATAACAGGGGACCACGAGCAGTACTTC.